What follows are 13 T cell receptor beta chains derived from one specimen sequenced in a study of T-cell memory formation after mild COVID-19. TCRdb reanalysed the 5' RACE reads using MiXCR and keeps one entry per CDR3 protein. Seen here are 150,000 to 200,000 distinct CDR3 sequences, about 14% observed once, and the top ten hold 13% to 15%. The specimen was PBMCs or a T cell subset sorted from them (not recorded which). The receptors derive from an adult woman who had mild COVID-19 (a few samples of this study predate the infection). Cell type and time point are not known.

This clonotype was detected a few times. The chain employs TRBV15 and TRBJ2-1; 11 bases fit TRBD2. Trimming took 2 bases from V and 4 from J; bases not matched to a gene: 7. Germline loops: CDR1 LNHNV, CDR2 YYDKDF (reference sequence). The CDR3 contains 17 residues. The CDR3 loop is CATSRTRLAGRYNEQFF. The CDR3 region has the DNA TGTGCCACCAGCAGAACTCGACTAGCGGGGAGGTACAATGAGCAGTTCTTC.

This clonotype was found a few times. The V gene is TRBV5-4, the J gene TRBJ2-1, with TRBD2 matching over 11 bases. Germline CDR1 is SGHNT and CDR2 is YYREEE (reference sequence). After removal of 0 bases from V and 2 bases from J, the junction contained 10 bases not matched to a gene. The CDR3 is 19 amino acids. This chain's CDR3 is CASSLAGLAVHPPYNEQFF. CDR3 in DNA: TGTGCCAGCAGCTTGGCGGGACTAGCGGTCCACCCCCCCTACAATGAGCAGTTCTTC. Together with reference TRBV5-4 and TRBJ2-1, the CDR3 gives the full variable domain: ETGVTQSPTHLIKTRGQQVTLRCSSQSGHNTVSWYQQALGQGPQFIFQYYREEENGRGNFPPRFSGLQFPNYSSELNVNALELDDSALYLCASSLAGLAVHPPYNEQFFGPGTRLTVL.

The chain uses TRBV5-1 and TRBJ2-3, with TRBD1 matching over 7 bases. This CDR3 contains 13 residues. With 3 bases clipped from V and 3 bases from J, the junction kept 1 base outside the gene matches. The germline V gene has CDR1 SGHRS and CDR2 YFSETQ. The CDR3 loop reads CASSSGGTDTQYF. CDR3 in DNA: TGCGCCAGCAGCTCAGGGGGAACAGATACGCAGTATTTT. Looking up the rest from reference TRBV5-1 and TRBJ2-3 gives the full variable domain: KAGVTQTPRYLIKTRGQQVTLSCSPISGHRSVSWYQQTPGQGLQFLFEYFSETQRNKGNFPGRFSGRQFSNSRSEMNVSTLELGDSALYLCASSSGGTDTQYFGPGTRLTVL.

The chain links TRBV4-2 to TRBJ2-1, with 7 positions matching TRBD2. This CDR3 has 17 amino acids. The V and J ends lost 0 bases and 4 bases, in that order; junction bases with no gene match: 9. CDR1 LGHNA and CDR2 YNFKEQ come from the germline V gene. DNA for the CDR3: TGTGCCAGCAGCCAAGAAGTGGCGGGAGCTGAATACAATGAGCAGTTCTTC. It encodes CASSQEVAGAEYNEQFF.

This rearrangement joins TRBV2 to TRBJ2-1; 8 nucleotides match TRBD1. V shed 7 bases, J shed 10 bases, and the junction held 12 bases outside the gene matches. Germline lookup yields CDR1 SNHLY and CDR2 FYNNEI. The CDR3 has 14 amino acids. CDR3 loop: CASIPQGAIREQFF. CDR3 bases: TGTGCCAGCATACCTCAGGGGGCAATTCGGGAGCAGTTCTTC.

Many counts were recorded for this clonotype. The V and J genes are TRBV7-9 and TRBJ2-5; no firm D call. There are 14 residues in the CDR3. Germline V gene sequence: CDR1 SEHNR, CDR2 FQNEAQ (reference sequence). V was trimmed by 2 bases and J by 2 bases, leaving 9 bases between them. The CDR3: CASSLFGPQETQYF. The CDR3, as DNA: TGTGCCAGCAGCTTATTCGGTCCTCAAGAGACCCAGTACTTC.

The chain is built from TRBV7-8 and TRBJ2-1, with D perhaps assigned TRBD1 or TRBD2 (6 bases each). Germline CDR1 and CDR2: SGHVS and FQNEAQ. Trimming removed 7 bases from V and 7 bases from J, with 23 bases in between. The CDR3 loop spans 16 amino acids. The CDR3: CASNPRRGANRNEQFF. The CDR3 bases are TGTGCCAGCAACCCGCGGAGGGGGGCCAATCGAAATGAGCAGTTCTTC.

This clonotype turned up a few times. The rearrangement uses TRBV20-1 and TRBJ2-4; TRBD1 or TRBD2 may be the D gene (5 bases each). The germline V and J ends were trimmed by 4 bases and 4 bases, with 14 bases remaining between them. Germline V lookup: CDR1 DFQATT, CDR2 SNEGSKA (reference sequence). The CDR3 loop spans 14 amino acids. This chain's CDR3 is CSANRDLQKNIQYF. DNA of the CDR3: TGCAGTGCTAACCGGGACCTACAAAAAAACATTCAGTACTTC.

This chain joins TRBV11-3 and TRBJ2-1, with D perhaps TRBD2 (6 bases). Between the trimmed V and J ends, which lost 8 bases and 0 bases, there was a span of 14 bases. This CDR3 spans 15 amino acids. Germline V CDR1 and CDR2: SGHNT, YENEEA. This chain's CDR3 is CASLEVGSSYNEQFF. CDR3 coding DNA: TGTGCCAGCTTGGAGGTCGGGAGCTCCTACAATGAGCAGTTCTTC.

This clonotype appeared once. CDR3 coding DNA: TGTGCCAGCAGTGCGACAGAGTATGAAAAACTGTTTTTT. This encodes CASSATEYEKLFF. The chain links TRBV2 to TRBJ1-4; a possible D gene is TRBD1 (5 bases). This CDR3 has 13 amino acids. V lost 4 bases to trimming and J lost 6 bases, with 9 bases between them. CDR1 SNHLY and CDR2 FYNNEI come from the germline V gene.

This rearrangement joins TRBV19 to TRBJ2-7; D remains unclear. The CDR3 covers 13 residues. The V gene lost 5 bases and the J gene lost 2 bases, with 10 bases spanning the gap. Germline CDR1 LNHDA, CDR2 SQIVND (reference sequence). Here the CDR3 DNA reads TGTGCCAGTAGTCCCCAAACAGCCTACGAGCAGTACTTC. Translated, it gives CASSPQTAYEQYF.

The table lists this clonotype with a few counts. The chain links TRBV19 to TRBJ2-7; possibly TRBD2 for D (6 bases). The length of the CDR3 is 17 residues. V was shortened by 5 bases and J by 0 bases, with 20 bases between the two germline ends. The V gene's germline CDR1 is LNHDA and CDR2 SQIVND (reference sequence). The CDR3 reads CASSAGGLAGDSYEQYF. CDR3 coding DNA: TGTGCCAGTAGTGCCGGGGGTTTGGCGGGCGACTCCTACGAGCAGTACTTC. The variable domain in full, with the rest retrieved from reference TRBV19 and TRBJ2-7, is DGGITQSPKYLFRKEGQNVTLSCEQNLNHDAMYWYRQDPGQGLRLIYYSQIVNDFQKGDIAEGYSVSREKKESFPLTVTSAQKNPTAFYLCASSAGGLAGDSYEQYFGPGTRLTVT.

The chain employs TRBV4-1 and TRBJ2-5; TRBD2 aligns across 11 bases. V lost 4 bases and J lost 0; bases outside the gene matches: 16. Per germline, CDR1 MGHRA and CDR2 YSYEKL. The CDR3 spans 20 residues. CDR3 protein: CASSRTTLGLAGAYQETQYF. Written as DNA, the CDR3 is TGCGCCAGCAGCCGAACCACGCTAGGACTAGCGGGCGCGTACCAAGAGACCCAGTACTTC.